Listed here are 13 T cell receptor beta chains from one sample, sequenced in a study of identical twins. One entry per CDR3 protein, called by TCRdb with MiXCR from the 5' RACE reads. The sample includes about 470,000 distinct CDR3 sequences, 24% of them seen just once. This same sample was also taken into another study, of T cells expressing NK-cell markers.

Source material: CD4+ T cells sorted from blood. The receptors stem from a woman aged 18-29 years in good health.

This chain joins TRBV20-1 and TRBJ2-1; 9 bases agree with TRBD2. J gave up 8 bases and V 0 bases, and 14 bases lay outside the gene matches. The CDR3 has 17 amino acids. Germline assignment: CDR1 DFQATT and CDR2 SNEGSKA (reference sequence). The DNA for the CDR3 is TGCAGTGCTAGAGATGTCCGCGGGAGGGCCGGGCTGGATGAGCAGTTCTTC. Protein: CSARDVRGRAGLDEQFF.

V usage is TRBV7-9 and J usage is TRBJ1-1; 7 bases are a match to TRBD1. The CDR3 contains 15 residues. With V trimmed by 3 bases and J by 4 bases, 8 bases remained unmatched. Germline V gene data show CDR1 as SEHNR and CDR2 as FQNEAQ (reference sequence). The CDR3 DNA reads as TGTGCCAGCAGCTTTGGGACAGCCTTGGGCACTGAAGCTTTCTTT. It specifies CASSFGTALGTEAFF.

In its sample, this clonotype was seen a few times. CDR3 in amino acids: CSARNSRAGGFGTEAFF. For the CDR3, the DNA is TGCAGTGCTAGAAACTCCCGGGCAGGGGGATTTGGCACTGAAGCTTTCTTT. V and J are TRBV20-1 and TRBJ1-1; 7 bases match TRBD1. The CDR3 is 17 amino acids. V dropped 2 bases and J dropped 4; count of bases not matched to a gene: 16. Germline CDR1 is DFQATT and CDR2 is SNEGSKA (reference sequence).

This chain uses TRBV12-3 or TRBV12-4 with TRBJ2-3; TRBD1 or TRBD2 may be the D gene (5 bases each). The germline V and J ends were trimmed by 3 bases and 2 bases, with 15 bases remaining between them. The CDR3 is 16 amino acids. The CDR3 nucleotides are TGTGCCAGCAGTTTGGGGCTGATGGGACCCACAGATACGCAGTATTTT. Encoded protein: CASSLGLMGPTDTQYF.

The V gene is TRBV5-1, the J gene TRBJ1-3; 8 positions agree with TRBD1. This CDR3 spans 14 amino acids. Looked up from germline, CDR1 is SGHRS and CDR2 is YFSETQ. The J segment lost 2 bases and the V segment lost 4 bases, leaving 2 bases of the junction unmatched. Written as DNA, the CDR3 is TGCGCCAGCAGCGGACAGGGTGCTGGAAACACCATATATTTT. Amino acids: CASSGQGAGNTIYF.

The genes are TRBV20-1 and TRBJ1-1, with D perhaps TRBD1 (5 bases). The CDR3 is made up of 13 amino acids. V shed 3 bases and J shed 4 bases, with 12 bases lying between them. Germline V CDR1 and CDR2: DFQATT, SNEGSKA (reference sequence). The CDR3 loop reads CSASFDRLTEAFF. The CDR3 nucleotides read TGCAGTGCTAGTTTCGACAGACTCACTGAAGCTTTCTTT.

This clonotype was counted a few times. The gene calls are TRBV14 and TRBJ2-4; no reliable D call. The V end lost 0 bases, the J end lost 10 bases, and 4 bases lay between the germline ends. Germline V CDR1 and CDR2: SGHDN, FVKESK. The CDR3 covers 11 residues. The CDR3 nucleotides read TGTGCCAGCAGCCAAGATCGGATTCAGTACTTC. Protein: CASSQDRIQYF.

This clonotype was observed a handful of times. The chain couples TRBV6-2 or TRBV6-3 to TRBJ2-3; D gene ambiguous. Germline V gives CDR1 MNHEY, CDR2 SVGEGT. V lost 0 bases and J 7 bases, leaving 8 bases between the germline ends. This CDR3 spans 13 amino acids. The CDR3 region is CASSYSGGNTQYF. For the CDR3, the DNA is TGTGCCAGCAGTTACTCGGGCGGCAATACGCAGTATTTT.

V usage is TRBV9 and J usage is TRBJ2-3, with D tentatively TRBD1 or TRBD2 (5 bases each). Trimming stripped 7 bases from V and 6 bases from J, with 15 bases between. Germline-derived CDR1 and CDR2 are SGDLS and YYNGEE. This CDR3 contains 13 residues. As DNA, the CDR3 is TGTGCCAGCTCCAGTAGGTGGGGGGATACGCAGTATTTT. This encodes CASSSRWGDTQYF.

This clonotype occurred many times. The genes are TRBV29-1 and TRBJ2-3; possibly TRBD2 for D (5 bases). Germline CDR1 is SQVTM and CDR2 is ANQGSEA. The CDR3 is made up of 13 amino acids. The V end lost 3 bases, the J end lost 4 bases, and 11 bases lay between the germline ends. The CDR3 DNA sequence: TGCAGCGTTGATAGAGGACTTCCAGATACGCAGTATTTT. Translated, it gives CSVDRGLPDTQYF.

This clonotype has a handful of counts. The CDR3, as DNA: TGTGCCAGCAGGGTCGAAGACACCGGGGAGCTGTTTTTT. Translation: CASRVEDTGELFF. The J gene is TRBJ2-2, the V gene TRBV12-3 or TRBV12-4; D unresolved. Deletions cut 6 bases from V and 3 bases from J, with 8 bases between. CDR3 length: 13 residues.

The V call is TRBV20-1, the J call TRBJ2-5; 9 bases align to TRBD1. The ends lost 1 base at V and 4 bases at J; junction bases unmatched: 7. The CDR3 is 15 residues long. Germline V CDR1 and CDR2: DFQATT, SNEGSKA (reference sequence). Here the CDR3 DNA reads TGCAGTGCTAGAGCCTTGGGACAGGGAATAGAGACCCAGTACTTC. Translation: CSARALGQGIETQYF.

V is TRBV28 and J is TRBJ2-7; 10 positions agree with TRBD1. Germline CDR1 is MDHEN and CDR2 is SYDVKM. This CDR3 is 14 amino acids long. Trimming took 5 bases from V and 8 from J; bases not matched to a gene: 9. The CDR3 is CASSKPGQGTKQYF. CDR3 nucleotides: TGTGCCAGCAGTAAACCGGGACAGGGGACCAAGCAGTACTTC. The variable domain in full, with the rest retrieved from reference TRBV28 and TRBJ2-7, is DVKVTQSSRYLVKRTGEKVFLECVQDMDHENMFWYRQDPGLGLRLIYFSYDVKMKEKGDIPEGYSVSREKKERFSLILESASTNQTSMYLCASSKPGQGTKQYFGPGTRLTVT.